This TCR beta chain was recovered during a study of cytomegalovirus exposure and HLA in healthy donors. Study information: Earlier sequencing of some 170 million T cells yielded 100 million to 120 million unique TCR beta sequences. General study points: When analyzed later, a missense DCLRE1C variant was found to be linked to TCR beta V- and J-gene trimming.

Trimming took off 1 base at V and 3 bases at J, with 9 bases between the two ends. The CDR3 extends over 13 amino acids. Germline V gene data show CDR1 as GTSNPN and CDR2 as SVGIG (reference sequence). With respect to this clone: Its antigen is unidentified.

Amplification used 60 Vbeta primers and 13 Jbeta primers. Sequenced by immunoSEQ multiplex PCR; TCRdb stores in-frame clones only, minus some. Of under 200,000 clones in the sample, around 80% were seen once. The TCR originated in a woman aged 40-49 years in good health and CMV-seronegative. The chain combines TRBV30 with TRBJ1-2; D uncertain. The sequenced material came from PBMCs. CDR3 nucleotides: TGTGCCTGGAGTGGGGAGGGAGACTATGGCTACACCTTC. Amino acid sequence: CAWSGEGDYGYTF.